This T cell receptor beta chain was profiled in a study of preoperative IRX-2 immunotherapy in early breast cancer. The treatment denotes: preoperative locoregional IRX-2 cytokine immunotherapy. Samples came from a phase Ib trial of preoperative locoregional IRX-2 cytokine immunotherapy. Generated by immunoSEQ multiplex PCR, the TCRdb table keeps only in-frame clones and is missing some. The table lists more than 50,000 clones, roughly 94% of them singletons. V was shortened by 0 bases and J by 6 bases, with 18 bases between the two germline ends. Germline V gives CDR1 MDHEN, CDR2 SYDVKM. CDR3 length: 16 residues. This clone turned up a few times.

Collection took place from a patient treated with IRX-2 immunotherapy. The clonotype comes from a human donor with breast cancer. The chain recombines TRBV28 with TRBJ2-7, with D perhaps matching TRBD2 (6 bases). The CDR3 region has the DNA TGTGCCAGCAGTTTATGCAGTGGGACTGGAAGCTTCGAGCAGTACTTC. It is translated as CASSLCSGTGSFEQYF.